This entry describes one T cell receptor (beta chain). Amplification of TCR alpha and beta CDR3 regions from RNA used iRepertoire nested multiplex PCR. TCRdb reanalysed the multiplex PCR reads using MiXCR and keeps one entry per CDR3 protein. The table shows under 200,000 distinct CDR3 sequences, with around 30% occurring only once. The sample belongs to a study of glioma-infiltrating T cells. Germline V lookup: CDR1 LGHDT, CDR2 YNNKEL (reference sequence). Trimming took off 3 bases at V and 3 bases at J, with 9 bases between the two ends. The CDR3 loop spans 13 amino acids. The sequence was collected from a human donor with low-grade glioma or glioblastoma, undergoing nonglioma brain surgery, or in good health (not recorded which). The chain couples TRBV3-1 to TRBJ2-7; D possibly matches TRBD1 or TRBD2 (5 bases each). Source material: glioma tissue, nonneoplastic brain tissue, or PBMCs (not recorded which). CDR3 sequence reads: CASSQGVYYEQYF. The CDR3 bases are TGTGCCAGCAGCCAGGGGGTCTACTACGAGCAGTACTTC.